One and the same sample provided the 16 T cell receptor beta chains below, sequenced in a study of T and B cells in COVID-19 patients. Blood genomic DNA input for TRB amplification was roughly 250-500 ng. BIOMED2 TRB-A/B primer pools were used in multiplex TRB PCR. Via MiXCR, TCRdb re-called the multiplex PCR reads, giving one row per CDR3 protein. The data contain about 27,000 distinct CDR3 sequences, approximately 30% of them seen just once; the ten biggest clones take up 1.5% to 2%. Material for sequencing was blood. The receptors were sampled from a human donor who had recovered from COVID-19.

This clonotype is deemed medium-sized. This CDR3 is CSVEKTGPHYGYTF. The CDR3 DNA is TGCAGCGTTGAGAAGACAGGGCCCCACTATGGCTACACCTTC. The V call is TRBV29-1, the J call TRBJ1-2; 7 positions match TRBD1. This CDR3 is 14 amino acids long. Germline V gene sequence: CDR1 SQVTM, CDR2 ANQGSEA. The V segment lost 3 bases and the J segment 3 bases; nucleotides outside the gene matches: 7.

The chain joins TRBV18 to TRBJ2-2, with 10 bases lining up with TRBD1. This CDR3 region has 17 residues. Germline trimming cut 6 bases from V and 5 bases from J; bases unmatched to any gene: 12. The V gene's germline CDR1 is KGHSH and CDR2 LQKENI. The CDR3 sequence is CASSPSRQGAWTGELFF. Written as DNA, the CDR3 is TGTGCCAGCTCGCCAAGTCGACAGGGGGCTTGGACCGGGGAGCTGTTTTTT.

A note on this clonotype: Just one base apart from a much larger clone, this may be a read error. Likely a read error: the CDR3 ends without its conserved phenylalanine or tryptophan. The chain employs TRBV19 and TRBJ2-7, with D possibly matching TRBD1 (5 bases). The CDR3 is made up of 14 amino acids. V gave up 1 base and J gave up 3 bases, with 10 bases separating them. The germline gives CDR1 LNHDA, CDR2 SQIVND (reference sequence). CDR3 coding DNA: TGTGCCAGTAGTATAGGAACAGGACACTACGAGCAGTACTTA. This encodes CASSIGTGHYEQYL.

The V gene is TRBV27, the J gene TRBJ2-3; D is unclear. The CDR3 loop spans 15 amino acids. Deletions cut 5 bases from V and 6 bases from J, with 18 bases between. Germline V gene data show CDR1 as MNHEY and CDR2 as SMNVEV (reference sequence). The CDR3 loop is CASSPRARAFDTQYF. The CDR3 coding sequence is TGTGCCAGCAGTCCACGGGCACGGGCATTTGATACGCAGTATTTT.

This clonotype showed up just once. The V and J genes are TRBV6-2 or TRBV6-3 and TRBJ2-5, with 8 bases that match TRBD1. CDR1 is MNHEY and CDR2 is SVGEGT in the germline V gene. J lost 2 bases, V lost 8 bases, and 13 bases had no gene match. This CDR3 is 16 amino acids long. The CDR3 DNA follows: TGTGCCAGCTGCCCCGGACAGGGAGGAGGGCAAGAGACCCAGTACTTC. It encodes CASCPGQGGGQETQYF.

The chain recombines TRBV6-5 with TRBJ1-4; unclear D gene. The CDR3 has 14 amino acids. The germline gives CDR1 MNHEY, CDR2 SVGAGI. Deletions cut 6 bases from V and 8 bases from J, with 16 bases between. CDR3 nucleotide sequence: TGTGCCAGCAGCTTCGACGGGATGTCGGAAAAACTGTTTTTT. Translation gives CASSFDGMSEKLFF.

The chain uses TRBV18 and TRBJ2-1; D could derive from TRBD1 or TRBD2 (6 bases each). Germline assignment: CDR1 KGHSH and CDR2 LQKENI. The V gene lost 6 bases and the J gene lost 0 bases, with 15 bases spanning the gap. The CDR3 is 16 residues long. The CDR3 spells CASSLGGPLSYNEQFF. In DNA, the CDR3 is TGTGCCAGCTCGTTAGGGGGGCCCCTCTCCTACAATGAGCAGTTCTTC.

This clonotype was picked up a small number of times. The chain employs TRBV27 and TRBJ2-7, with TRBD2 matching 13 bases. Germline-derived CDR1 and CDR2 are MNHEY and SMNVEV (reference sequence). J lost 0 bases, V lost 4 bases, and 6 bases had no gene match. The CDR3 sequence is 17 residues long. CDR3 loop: CASSSTGLAGSSYEQYF. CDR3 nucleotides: TGTGCCAGCAGTTCAACGGGACTAGCGGGGTCCTCCTACGAGCAGTACTTC.

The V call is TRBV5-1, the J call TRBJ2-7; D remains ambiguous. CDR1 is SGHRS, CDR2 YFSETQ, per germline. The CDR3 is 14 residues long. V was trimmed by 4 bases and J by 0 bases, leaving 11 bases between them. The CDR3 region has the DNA TGCGCCAGCAGCCCGGAGCCCCTCTCCTACGAGCAGTACTTC. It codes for CASSPEPLSYEQYF. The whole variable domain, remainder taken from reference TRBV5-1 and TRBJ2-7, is KAGVTQTPRYLIKTRGQQVTLSCSPISGHRSVSWYQQTPGQGLQFLFEYFSETQRNKGNFPGRFSGRQFSNSRSEMNVSTLELGDSALYLCASSPEPLSYEQYFGPGTRLTVT.

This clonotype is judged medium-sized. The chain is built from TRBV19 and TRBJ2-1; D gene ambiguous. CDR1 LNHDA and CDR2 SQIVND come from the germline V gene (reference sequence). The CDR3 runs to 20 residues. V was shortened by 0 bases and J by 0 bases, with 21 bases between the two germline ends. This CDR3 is CASSIDVLNLQRDSYNEQFF. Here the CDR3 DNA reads TGTGCCAGTAGTATAGATGTCCTCAACCTACAGCGAGACTCCTACAATGAGCAGTTCTTC. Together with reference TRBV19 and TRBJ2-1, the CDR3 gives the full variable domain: DGGITQSPKYLFRKEGQNVTLSCEQNLNHDAMYWYRQDPGQGLRLIYYSQIVNDFQKGDIAEGYSVSREKKESFPLTVTSAQKNPTAFYLCASSIDVLNLQRDSYNEQFFGPGTRLTVL.

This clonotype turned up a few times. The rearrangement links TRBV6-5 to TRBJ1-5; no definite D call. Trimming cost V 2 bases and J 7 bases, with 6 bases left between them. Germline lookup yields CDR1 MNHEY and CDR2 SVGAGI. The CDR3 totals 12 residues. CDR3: CASSYMAQPQHF. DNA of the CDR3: TGTGCCAGCAGTTACATGGCCCAGCCCCAGCATTTT.

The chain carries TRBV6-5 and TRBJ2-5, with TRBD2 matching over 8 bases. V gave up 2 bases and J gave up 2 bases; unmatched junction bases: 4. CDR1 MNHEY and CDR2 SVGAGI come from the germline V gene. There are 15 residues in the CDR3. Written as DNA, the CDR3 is TGTGCCAGCAGTTACGTAGCTAGCGGGCAAGAGACCCAGTACTTC. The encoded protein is CASSYVASGQETQYF.

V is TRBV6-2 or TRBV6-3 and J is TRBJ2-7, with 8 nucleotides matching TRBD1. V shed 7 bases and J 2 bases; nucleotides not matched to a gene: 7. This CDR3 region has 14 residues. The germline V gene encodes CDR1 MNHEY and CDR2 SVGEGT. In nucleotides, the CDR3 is TGTGCCAGCATCTCGACAGGGGCCCCCTACGAGCAGTACTTC. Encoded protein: CASISTGAPYEQYF.

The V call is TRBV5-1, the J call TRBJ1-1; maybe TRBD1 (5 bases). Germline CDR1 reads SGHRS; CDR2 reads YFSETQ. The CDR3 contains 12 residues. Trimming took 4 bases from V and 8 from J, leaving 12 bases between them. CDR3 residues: CASSLITGEAFF. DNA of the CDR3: TGCGCCAGCAGCCTGATAACAGGAGAAGCTTTCTTT.

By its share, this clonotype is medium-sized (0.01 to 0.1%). CDR3 DNA sequence: TGCAGCGCTCGGACTAGTAACGAGCAGTACTTC. Protein: CSARTSNEQYF. The chain is built from TRBV29-1 and TRBJ2-7; 7 nucleotides agree with TRBD2. V was pared by 7 bases and J by 5 bases, with 5 bases of the junction left unmatched. The CDR3 has 11 amino acids. Germline CDR1 and CDR2: SQVTM and ANQGSEA.

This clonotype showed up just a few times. The chain's CDR3 is CASSLGGTANEKLFF. In nucleotides, the CDR3 is TGTGCCAGCAGCTTAGGAGGGACAGCTAATGAAAAACTGTTTTTT. This sequence joins TRBV7-2 and TRBJ1-4, with 7 bases identical to TRBD1. CDR1 SGHTA and CDR2 FQGNSA come from the germline V gene. V gave up 1 base and J gave up 3 bases; unmatched junction bases: 2. The CDR3 sequence is 15 residues long.